The 19 T cell receptor beta chains below were found in one sample sequenced in a study of blood T cell repertoires in COVID-19 (dated by TCRdb to about 2020). The library came from the immunoSEQ multiplex PCR assay. TCRdb stores this immuneACCESS table with in-frame sequences only. Part of the clones is absent; in the studies checked, under half of the shortfall reflects unresolved V genes, and no reason is known for the rest. This sample is represented by over 200,000 clones; 65% to 90% of them were singletons. Clones ranked in the top ten supply roughly 12% of the sample. Input material: peripheral blood. These receptors all come from a man aged 50 to 60 with COVID-19, enrolled during active disease.

J is TRBJ1-1 and V is TRBV19, with a possible D match to TRBD1 (6 bases). This CDR3 comprises 14 residues. Trimming removed 6 bases from V and 4 bases from J, with 15 bases in between. Germline-derived CDR1 and CDR2 are LNHDA and SQIVND (reference sequence). The CDR3 loop reads CASRYGGAGTEAFF. The CDR3, as DNA: TGTGCCAGTAGATACGGGGGGGCAGGCACTGAAGCTTTCTTT.

The chain joins TRBV5-5 to TRBJ1-4; 10 bases line up with TRBD1. CDR3 length: 19 amino acids. CDR1 SGHKS and CDR2 YYEKEE come from the germline V gene (reference sequence). After removal of 4 bases from V and 1 base from J, the junction contained 13 bases not matched to a gene. DNA for the CDR3: TGTGCCAGCAGCGACCTCCGCCGGGACAGGGGTGGAACTAATGAAAAACTGTTTTTT. Amino acid sequence: CASSDLRRDRGGTNEKLFF.

A note on this clone: One junction end does not reproduce the germline sequence, and a read error may be involved. The chain is built from TRBV7-7 and TRBJ2-2; 7 bases line up with TRBD2. CDR3 length equals 16 residues. Germline V gives CDR1 SSHAT, CDR2 FNYEAQ (reference sequence). CDR3 protein: CASSLFKGGSTGELFF. The CDR3 DNA is TGTGCTAGCAGCTTATTTAAGGGAGGGTCCACCGGGGAGCTGTTTTTT.

This chain uses TRBV27 with TRBJ2-7; 9 positions agree with TRBD2. The CDR3 sequence is 15 residues long. The junction had 8 bases not matched to a gene; V was cut back by 5 bases and J by 3 bases. The germline gives CDR1 MNHEY, CDR2 SMNVEV (reference sequence). The CDR3 loop is CASSTPGLAIYEQYF. The DNA of the CDR3 is TGTGCCAGCAGTACCCCGGGACTAGCAATCTACGAGCAGTACTTC.

This chain links TRBV7-2 with TRBJ1-4, with TRBD1 as a possible D gene (6 bases). CDR3 length: 14 amino acids. The V gene lost 4 bases and the J gene lost 8 bases, with 14 bases spanning the gap. The germline CDR1 and CDR2 sequences are SGHTA and FQGNSA. The DNA of the CDR3 is TGTGCCAGCAGCTCCCAGCACGGACAGGAAAAACTGTTTTTT. Protein sequence: CASSSQHGQEKLFF.

This clone occurred once. The rearrangement uses TRBV7-9 and TRBJ1-2; 7 nucleotides line up with TRBD1. This CDR3 is 15 amino acids long. Germline V lookup: CDR1 SEHNR, CDR2 FQNEAQ (reference sequence). V shed 5 bases and J 3 bases; nucleotides not matched to a gene: 9. DNA of the CDR3: TGTGCCAGCAGCCTCCGACAGGGTTCCGACTATGGCTACACCTTC. This sequence encodes CASSLRQGSDYGYTF.

The chain combines TRBV6-1 with TRBJ2-2, with D possibly being TRBD1 (5 bases). Germline CDR1 is MNHNS and CDR2 is SASEGT. The CDR3 covers 14 residues. V was pared by 3 bases and J by 1 base, with 6 bases between. As DNA, the CDR3 is TGTGCCAGCAGTGAGGGGCAGAACACCGGGGAGCTGTTTTTT. Amino acid sequence: CASSEGQNTGELFF.

The rearrangement joins TRBV7-9 to TRBJ2-3; D is possibly TRBD1 (6 bases). This CDR3 is built from 15 residues. Deletions cut 1 base from V and 9 bases from J, with 17 bases between. Germline V CDR1 and CDR2: SEHNR, FQNEAQ (reference sequence). CDR3 protein: CASSLGDRPQGTQYF. The CDR3 coding sequence is TGTGCCAGCAGCTTAGGCGACAGGCCCCAGGGAACGCAGTATTTT.

This clone was seen only a few times. The rearrangement joins TRBV18 to TRBJ1-2; 10 bases match TRBD1. The CDR3 is made up of 15 amino acids. V shed 3 bases, J shed 6 bases, and the junction held 7 bases outside the gene matches. The germline V gene encodes CDR1 KGHSH and CDR2 LQKENI. Written as DNA, the CDR3 is TGTGCCAGCTCACCGGGGGGACAGGGGAGACATGGCTACACCTTC. It encodes CASSPGGQGRHGYTF.

This clone was seen once. The chain links TRBV27 to TRBJ1-4, with 9 bases identical to TRBD1. Germline CDR1 MNHEY, CDR2 SMNVEV (reference sequence). V lost 6 bases and J lost 8; bases outside the gene matches: 4. CDR3 length: 13 amino acids. The CDR3 nucleotides read TGTGCCAGCAGGGACAGGGGAGGGGAAAAACTGTTTTTT. It codes for CASRDRGGEKLFF. Full variable domain (remainder filled in from reference TRBV27 and TRBJ1-4): EAQVTQNPRYLITVTGKKLTVTCSQNMNHEYMSWYRQDPGLGLRQIYYSMNVEVTDKGDVPEGYKVSRKEKRNFPLILESPSPNQTSLYFCASRDRGGEKLFFGSGTQLSVL.

The rearrangement uses TRBV7-2 and TRBJ2-5, with 10 bases identical to TRBD1. The CDR3 totals 16 residues. J lost 5 bases, V lost 6 bases, and 12 bases had no gene match. Per germline, CDR1 SGHTA and CDR2 FQGNSA. The chain's CDR3 is CASRPGRDRGRETQYF. Written as DNA, the CDR3 is TGTGCCAGCAGACCTGGCCGGGACAGGGGTCGGGAGACCCAGTACTTC.

This clone was recorded only once. The rearrangement joins TRBV10-3 to TRBJ2-3; 8 nucleotides align to TRBD2. The length of the CDR3 is 14 residues. CDR1 and CDR2 from the germline V gene are ENHRY and SYGVKD. The trim removed 10 bases at V and 3 bases at J, leaving 9 bases unmatched. CDR3: CATAGGTGTDTQYF. CDR3 nucleotide sequence: TGTGCCACCGCGGGGGGCACCGGGACAGATACGCAGTATTTT.

The gene calls are TRBV28 and TRBJ2-4; TRBD1 matches 8 bases. V lost 6 bases and J lost 6; bases outside the gene matches: 4. The CDR3 length is 13 residues. Looked up from germline, CDR1 is MDHEN and CDR2 is SYDVKM. The CDR3 DNA reads TGTGCCAGCAGCAGGGGGCCGGGAAACATTCAGTACTTC. The encoded protein is CASSRGPGNIQYF. Combining the CDR3 with reference TRBV28 and TRBJ2-4 gives the whole variable domain DVKVTQSSRYLVKRTGEKVFLECVQDMDHENMFWYRQDPGLGLRLIYFSYDVKMKEKGDIPEGYSVSREKKERFSLILESASTNQTSMYLCASSRGPGNIQYFGAGTRLSVL.

The chain has TRBV23-1 and TRBJ1-6, with 9 nucleotides matching TRBD1. TRBV23-1 is annotated as an ORF whose role is uncertain. The CDR3 totals 17 residues. The junction had 8 bases not matched to a gene; V was cut back by 1 base and J by 7 bases. The chain's CDR3 is CASSQFRDRARNSPLHF. The CDR3 DNA reads as TGCGCCAGCAGTCAATTCCGGGACAGGGCAAGAAATTCACCCCTCCACTTT.

V usage is TRBV6-5 and J usage is TRBJ1-5; D is unclear. The CDR3 runs 14 residues. Germline V lookup: CDR1 MNHEY, CDR2 SVGAGI. The germline V and J ends were trimmed by 2 bases and 4 bases, with 9 bases remaining between them. The CDR3 DNA reads as TGTGCCAGCAGTTACGGAGGCGGAAATCAGCCCCAGCATTTT. It yields the protein CASSYGGGNQPQHF.

The gene calls are TRBV12-3 or TRBV12-4 and TRBJ1-5, with 7 bases lining up with TRBD1. The CDR3 length is 13 residues. V lost 6 bases and J lost 5; bases outside the gene matches: 4. The CDR3 DNA reads TGTGCCAGCAGCCCTACAGGGGATCAGCCCCAGCATTTT. Encoded protein: CASSPTGDQPQHF.

The V call is TRBV28, the J call TRBJ2-7; TRBD1 is a possible D gene (6 bases). The V and J ends lost 3 bases and 6 bases respectively, with 15 bases between them. CDR1 is MDHEN, CDR2 SYDVKM, per germline. CDR3 size: 14 residues. The chain's CDR3 is CASSLLQGGGEQYF. The CDR3 region has the DNA TGTGCCAGCAGTTTGTTACAGGGTGGAGGCGAGCAGTACTTC.

This rearrangement joins TRBV7-2 to TRBJ2-1; 10 nucleotides align to TRBD2. V trimming: 5 bases; J trimming: 4 bases; junction bases outside the gene matches: 5. This CDR3 is built from 15 residues. Germline loops: CDR1 SGHTA, CDR2 FQGNSA. Written as DNA, the CDR3 is TGTGCCAGCAGCCCCACAGCGGGGGGGTACAATGAGCAGTTCTTC. Encoded protein: CASSPTAGGYNEQFF.

Regarding this clone: Germline is not matched at one junction end, which may reflect a read error. V usage is TRBV11-2 and J usage is TRBJ2-7, with D possibly TRBD2 on 6 matching bases. This CDR3 is 12 amino acids long. The germline CDR1 and CDR2 sequences are SGHAT and FQNNGV. The CDR3 DNA reads TGCGCCAGCCGGACTACAACCCTCGAGCAGTACTTC. It yields the protein CASRTTTLEQYF.